Listed here is a single T cell receptor beta chain. What it recognizes is unknown. This likely reflects a read error, since a far larger clone is one base away. The read comes to an end 3 residues before the CDR3 does, leaving the germline J gene to fill in the end. The trim removed 4 bases at V and 8 bases at J, leaving 5 bases unmatched. Germline assignment: CDR1 LNHDA and CDR2 SQIVND (reference sequence). The CDR3 spans 13 residues. The sample is drawn from a study of T cell clonality in common variable immunodeficiency. Caucasian heritage predominated among both patients and controls. General study points: Compared with controls, CVID subjects had fewer shared TCRbeta clones. TCRbeta clonality was increased in CVID versus healthy controls.

Data came from immunoSEQ multiplex PCR; TCRdb stores just in-frame clones and leaves some out. The profile covers more than 35,000 clones, none occurring a single time. The sequence was collected from a person aged 18 to 75 in good health. The rearrangement uses TRBV19 and TRBJ2-1; 7 bases line up with TRBD1. Sequencing was performed on peripheral blood mononuclear cells. The DNA read from the CDR3 is TGTGCCAGTAGTAGAGATGGACAGGATGAG. This sequence encodes CASSRDGQDE. The whole CDR3 sequence reads CASSRDGQDEQFF.